This T cell receptor beta chain is drawn from a study of T cell responses to AZD1222 COVID-19 vaccine. Study findings and constraints: Repertoires in all cases were sampled only once the peak T cell response had passed. Baseline antibody screening turned up just a handful of seropositive AZD1222 recipients. CD4 TCRs linked to vaccination spanned spike, dominating at 160-218 and 743-854. Donors were largely white British and mainly female; clonal diversity was possibly underestimated.

Of note for this clone: What it binds is not known.

Measured with immunoSEQ multiplex PCR; TCRdb has only the in-frame clones, and not every one. Counted here are roughly 99,000 clones, roughly 90% occurring once; the ten biggest clones make up approximately 7%. The CDR3 consists of 15 residues. The trim removed 4 bases at V and 5 bases at J, leaving 9 bases unmatched. Per the germline V gene, CDR1 is MDHEN and CDR2 is SYDVKM. The clonotype comes from an adult in good health. Sample: peripheral blood, taken on day 0 of AZD1222 vaccination. J is TRBJ2-7 and V is TRBV28; 9 positions agree with TRBD1. As DNA, the CDR3 is TGTGCCAGCAGTTCAACCGGGACAGGGATCCACGAGCAGTACTTC. This encodes CASSSTGTGIHEQYF.